This record looks at one T cell receptor (beta chain) sequence and its context. The junction differs from germline at one of its ends, possibly a read error. Original analysis: Nucleated cell counts were estimated from reference gene primer amplification. Data came from immunoSEQ multiplex PCR; TCRdb stores just in-frame clones and leaves some out. For V, J and clone size, that table is used; D and trimming come from the DNA. Of fewer than 250,000 clones in the sample, approximately 84% were seen once. Germline CDR1 MDHEN, CDR2 SYDVKM. The CDR3 extends over 15 amino acids. This record belongs to a study of blood T cell repertoires in COVID-19. At the level of the study: Whether acute or convalescent, the COVID-19 samples came from the United States, Italy and Spain. PBMCs, B-cell-depleted T cells, or T cells provided the cDNA or gDNA that made up the material.

The source material was peripheral blood. The source is a woman aged 80 or older with acute or convalescent COVID-19. The J gene is TRBJ1-1, the V gene TRBV28, with unresolved D. For the CDR3, the DNA is TGTGCCAGCAGTTTTCTGGGCAGCCGGAACGCTGAAGCTTTCTTT. Its protein product is CASSFLGSRNAEAFF.